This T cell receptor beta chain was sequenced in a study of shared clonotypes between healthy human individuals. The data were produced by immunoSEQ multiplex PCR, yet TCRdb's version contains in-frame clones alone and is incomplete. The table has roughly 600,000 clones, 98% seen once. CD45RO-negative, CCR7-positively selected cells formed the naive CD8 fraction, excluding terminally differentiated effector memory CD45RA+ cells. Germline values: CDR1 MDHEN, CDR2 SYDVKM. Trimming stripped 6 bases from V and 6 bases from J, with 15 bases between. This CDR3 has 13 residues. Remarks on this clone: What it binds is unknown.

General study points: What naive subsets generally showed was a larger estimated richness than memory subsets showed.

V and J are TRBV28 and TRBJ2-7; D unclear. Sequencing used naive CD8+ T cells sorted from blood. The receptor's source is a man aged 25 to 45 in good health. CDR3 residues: CASSSRYRGEQYF. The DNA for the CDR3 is TGTGCCAGCAGCAGCCGGTACAGAGGCGAGCAGTACTTC.